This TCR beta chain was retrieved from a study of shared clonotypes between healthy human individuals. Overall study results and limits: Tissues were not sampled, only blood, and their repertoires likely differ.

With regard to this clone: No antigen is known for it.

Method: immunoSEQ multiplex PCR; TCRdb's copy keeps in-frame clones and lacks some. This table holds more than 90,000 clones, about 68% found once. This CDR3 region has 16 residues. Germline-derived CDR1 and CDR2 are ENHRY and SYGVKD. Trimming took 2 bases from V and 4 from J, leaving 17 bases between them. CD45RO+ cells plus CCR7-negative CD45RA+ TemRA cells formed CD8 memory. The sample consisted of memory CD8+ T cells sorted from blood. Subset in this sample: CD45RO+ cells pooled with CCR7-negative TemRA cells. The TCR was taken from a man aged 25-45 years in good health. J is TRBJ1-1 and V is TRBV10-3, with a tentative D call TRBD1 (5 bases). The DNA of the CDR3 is TGTGCCATCAGTGAGCTCGACGCAGGGAGGGGCACTGAAGCTTTCTTT. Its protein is CAISELDAGRGTEAFF.